This entry concerns a single TCR beta chain. The data belong to a study of blood T cell repertoires in COVID-19. Study context: COVID-19 samples collected from the United States, Italy and Spain covered acute and convalescent phases.

TCRdb's copy holds only in-frame clones and misses some; the assay was immunoSEQ multiplex PCR. The sample lists fewer than 25,000 clones; about 90% were seen once. Germline lookup yields CDR1 MNHNY and CDR2 SVGAGI (reference sequence). V lost 7 bases and J 0 bases, leaving 16 bases between the germline ends. This CDR3 comprises 16 residues. This chain links TRBV6-6 with TRBJ2-4, with unresolved D. The sequence derives from a man between 70 and 80 years old with acute or convalescent COVID-19. The sequenced material came from peripheral blood. The CDR3 is CASTIRLPGAKNIQYF. CDR3 coding DNA: TGTGCCAGCACGATAAGGCTCCCGGGAGCCAAAAACATTCAGTACTTC.